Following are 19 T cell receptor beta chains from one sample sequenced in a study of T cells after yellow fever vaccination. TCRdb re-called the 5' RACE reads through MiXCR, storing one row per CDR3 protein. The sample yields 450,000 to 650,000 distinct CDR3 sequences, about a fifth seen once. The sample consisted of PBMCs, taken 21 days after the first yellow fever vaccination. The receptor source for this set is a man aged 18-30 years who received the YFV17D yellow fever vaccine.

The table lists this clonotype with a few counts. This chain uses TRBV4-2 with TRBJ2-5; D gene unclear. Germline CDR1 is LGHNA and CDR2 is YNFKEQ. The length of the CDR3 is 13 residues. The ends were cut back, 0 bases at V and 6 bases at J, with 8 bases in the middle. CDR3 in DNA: TGTGCCAGCAGCCAAGATCTTTGGAAGACCCAGTACTTC. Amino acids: CASSQDLWKTQYF.

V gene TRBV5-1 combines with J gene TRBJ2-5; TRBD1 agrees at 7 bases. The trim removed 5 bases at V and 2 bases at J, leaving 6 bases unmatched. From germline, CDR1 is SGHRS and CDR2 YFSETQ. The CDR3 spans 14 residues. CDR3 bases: TGCGCCAGCAGTTACGGGACAGCACAAGAGACCCAGTACTTC. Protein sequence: CASSYGTAQETQYF. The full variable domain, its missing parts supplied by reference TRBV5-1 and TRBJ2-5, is KAGVTQTPRYLIKTRGQQVTLSCSPISGHRSVSWYQQTPGQGLQFLFEYFSETQRNKGNFPGRFSGRQFSNSRSEMNVSTLELGDSALYLCASSYGTAQETQYFGPGTRLLVL.

The CDR3 here is CASSYGGGLYEKLFF. The CDR3 DNA sequence: TGTGCCAGCAGTTACGGGGGTGGGTTGTATGAAAAACTGTTTTTT. The chain recombines TRBV6-5 with TRBJ1-4; perhaps TRBD1 as D (5 bases). Trimming left V 2 bases short and J 6 bases short, with 13 bases between. The CDR3 loop spans 15 amino acids. Germline CDR1 is MNHEY and CDR2 is SVGAGI.

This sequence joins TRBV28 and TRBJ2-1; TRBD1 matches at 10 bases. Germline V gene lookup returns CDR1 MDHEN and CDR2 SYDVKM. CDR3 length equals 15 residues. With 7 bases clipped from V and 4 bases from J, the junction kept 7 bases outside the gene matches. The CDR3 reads CASTRWDRGYNEQFF. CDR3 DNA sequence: TGTGCCAGCACTCGTTGGGACAGGGGTTACAATGAGCAGTTCTTC.

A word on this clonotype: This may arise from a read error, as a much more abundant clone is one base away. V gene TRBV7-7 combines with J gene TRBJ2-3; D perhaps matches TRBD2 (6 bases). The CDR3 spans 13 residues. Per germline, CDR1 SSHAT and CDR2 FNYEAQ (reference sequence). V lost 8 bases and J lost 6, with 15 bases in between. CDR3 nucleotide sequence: TGTGCCAGCGCCGGGGGACTCATGGATACGCAGTATTTT. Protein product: CASAGGLMDTQYF. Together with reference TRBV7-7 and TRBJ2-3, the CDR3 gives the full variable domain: GAGVSQSPRYKVTKRGQDVTLRCDPISSHATLYWYQQALGQGPEFLTYFNYEAQPDKSGLPSDRFSAERPEGSISTLTIQRTEQRDSAMYRCASAGGLMDTQYFGPGTRLTVL.

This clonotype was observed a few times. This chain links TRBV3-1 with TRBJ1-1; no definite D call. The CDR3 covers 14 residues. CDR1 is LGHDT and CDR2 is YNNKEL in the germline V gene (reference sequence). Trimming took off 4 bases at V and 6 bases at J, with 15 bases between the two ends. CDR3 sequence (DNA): TGTGCCAGCAGCCTTGGAATCTCGGCGGCTGAAGCTTTCTTT. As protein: CASSLGISAAEAFF.

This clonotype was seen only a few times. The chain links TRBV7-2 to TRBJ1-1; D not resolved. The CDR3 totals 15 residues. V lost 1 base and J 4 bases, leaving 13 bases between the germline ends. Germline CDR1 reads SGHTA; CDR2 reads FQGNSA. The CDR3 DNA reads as TGTGCCAGCAGCTTAGTCTCGGTAGTCGCCACTGAAGCTTTCTTT. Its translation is CASSLVSVVATEAFF.

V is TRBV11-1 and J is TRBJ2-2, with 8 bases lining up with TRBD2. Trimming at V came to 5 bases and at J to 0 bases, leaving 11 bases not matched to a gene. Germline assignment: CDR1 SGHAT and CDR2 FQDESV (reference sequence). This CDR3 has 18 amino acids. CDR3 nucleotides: TGTGCCAGCAGCCGAGGTCCCCGGGGGGGTACGAACACCGGGGAGCTGTTTTTT. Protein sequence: CASSRGPRGGTNTGELFF.

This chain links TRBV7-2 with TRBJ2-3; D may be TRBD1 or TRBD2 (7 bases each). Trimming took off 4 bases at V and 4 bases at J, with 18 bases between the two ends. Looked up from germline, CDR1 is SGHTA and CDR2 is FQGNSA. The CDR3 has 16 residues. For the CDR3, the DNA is TGTGCCAGCAGCTCAGACGGCAGGGGGAGGGCAGATACGCAGTATTTT. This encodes CASSSDGRGRADTQYF.

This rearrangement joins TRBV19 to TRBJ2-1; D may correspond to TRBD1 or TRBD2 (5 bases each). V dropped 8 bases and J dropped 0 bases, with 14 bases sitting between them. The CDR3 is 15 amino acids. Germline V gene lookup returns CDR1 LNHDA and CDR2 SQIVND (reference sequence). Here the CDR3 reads CASGNWDDSYNEQFF. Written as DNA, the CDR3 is TGTGCCAGTGGGAATTGGGACGACTCCTACAATGAGCAGTTCTTC.

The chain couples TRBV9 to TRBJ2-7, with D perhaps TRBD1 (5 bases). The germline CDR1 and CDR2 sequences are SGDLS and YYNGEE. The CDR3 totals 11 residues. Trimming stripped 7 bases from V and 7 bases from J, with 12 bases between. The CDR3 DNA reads TGTGCCAGCGTAGGGGCAGGGGAGCAGTACTTC. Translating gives CASVGAGEQYF.

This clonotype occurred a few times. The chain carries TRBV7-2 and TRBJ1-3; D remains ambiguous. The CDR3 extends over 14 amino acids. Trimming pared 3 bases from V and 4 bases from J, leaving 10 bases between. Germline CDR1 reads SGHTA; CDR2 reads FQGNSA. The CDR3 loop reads CASSLVTTGNTIYF. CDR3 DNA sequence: TGTGCCAGCAGCTTGGTGACAACCGGAAACACCATATATTTT. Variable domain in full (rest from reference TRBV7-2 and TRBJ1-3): GAGVSQSPSNKVTEKGKDVELRCDPISGHTALYWYRQSLGQGLEFLIYFQGNSAPDKSGLPSDRFSAERTGGSVSTLTIQRTQQEDSAVYLCASSLVTTGNTIYFGEGSWLTVV.

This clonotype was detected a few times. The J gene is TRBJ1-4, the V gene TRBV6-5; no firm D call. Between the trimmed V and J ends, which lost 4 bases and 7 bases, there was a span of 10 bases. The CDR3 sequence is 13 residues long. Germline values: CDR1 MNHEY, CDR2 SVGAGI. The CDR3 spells CASSSGLREKLFF. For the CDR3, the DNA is TGTGCCAGCAGTTCCGGCCTTCGTGAAAAACTGTTTTTT.

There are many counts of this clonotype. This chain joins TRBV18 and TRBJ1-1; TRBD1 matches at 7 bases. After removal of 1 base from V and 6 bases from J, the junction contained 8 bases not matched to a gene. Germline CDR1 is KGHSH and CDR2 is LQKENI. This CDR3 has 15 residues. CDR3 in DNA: TGTGCCAGCTCACCACTGACAGGGTCTTACGCTGAAGCTTTCTTT. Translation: CASSPLTGSYAEAFF.

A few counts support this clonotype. The CDR3 DNA is TGTGCCAGTAAGGTTAGGACTACAACTTCCTACGAGCAGTACTTC. Its protein product is CASKVRTTTSYEQYF. The rearrangement joins TRBV19 to TRBJ2-7; weak D call: TRBD2 (6 bases). V was clipped by 7 bases and J by 1 base, with 17 bases between them. CDR1 and CDR2 from the germline V gene are LNHDA and SQIVND (reference sequence). The CDR3 is made up of 15 amino acids.

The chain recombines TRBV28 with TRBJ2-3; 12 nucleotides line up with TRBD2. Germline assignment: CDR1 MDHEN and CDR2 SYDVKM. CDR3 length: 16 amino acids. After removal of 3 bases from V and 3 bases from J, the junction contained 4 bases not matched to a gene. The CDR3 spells CASSFQTSGGTDTQYF. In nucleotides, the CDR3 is TGTGCCAGCAGTTTTCAGACTAGCGGGGGAACAGATACGCAGTATTTT.

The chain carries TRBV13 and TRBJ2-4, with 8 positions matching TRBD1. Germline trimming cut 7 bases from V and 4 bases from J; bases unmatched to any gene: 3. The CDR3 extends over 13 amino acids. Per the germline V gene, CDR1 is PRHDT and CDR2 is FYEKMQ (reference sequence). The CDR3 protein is CASTGQGKNIQYF. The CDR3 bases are TGTGCCAGCACCGGACAGGGAAAAAACATTCAGTACTTC.

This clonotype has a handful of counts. In DNA, the CDR3 is TGCAGCGTTGGTGAGCAGGGGCGCGTTACAGATACGCAGTATTTT. Protein sequence: CSVGEQGRVTDTQYF. The chain employs TRBV29-1 and TRBJ2-3, with D maybe TRBD1 (6 bases). The CDR3 is 15 amino acids. Germline V gene sequence: CDR1 SQVTM, CDR2 ANQGSEA. Trimming stripped 4 bases from V and 3 bases from J, with 17 bases between.

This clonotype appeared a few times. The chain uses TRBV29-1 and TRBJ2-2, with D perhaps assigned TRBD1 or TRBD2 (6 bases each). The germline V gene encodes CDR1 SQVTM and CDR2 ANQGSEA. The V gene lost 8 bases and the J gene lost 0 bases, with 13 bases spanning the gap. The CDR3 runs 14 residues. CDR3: CSRGRGTNTGELFF. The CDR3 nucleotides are TGCAGCCGGGGGCGGGGCACGAACACCGGGGAGCTGTTTTTT.